The subject of this entry is one T cell receptor (beta chain). No antigen is known for it. This sample was taken from a study of beta chain features in type 1 diabetes. Reverse transcription of all isolated RNA meant that expressed TCRB transcripts were sequenced. Assay: immunoSEQ multiplex PCR; the TCRdb copy retains only in-frame clones and omits some. The data show some 280,000 clones, with more than 13% seen just once and around 0.016% held by the top ten. Purities in excess of 95% were seen in all sorted populations. Study results and limitations: The study found moderately but significantly shorter TCRB CDR3s in all four CD4+ subsets of Type 1 diabetes patients. Healthy donors had naive, central memory and Treg TCRB repertoires that appeared less similar than those seen among patients.

The origin of this receptor is a man younger than 40 with type 1 diabetes. Sequenced sample: naive CD4+ T cells from blood.

The chain's CDR3 is CASSSPRRGETQYF. CDR3 DNA: TGTGCCAGCAGTTCCCCTCGAAGGGGGGAGACCCAGTACTTC. V gene TRBV28 combines with J gene TRBJ2-5, with a tentative D call TRBD1 (6 bases). From germline, CDR1 is MDHEN and CDR2 SYDVKM. V dropped 4 bases and J dropped 5 bases, with 14 bases sitting between them. The CDR3 totals 14 residues.